What follows are 31 T cell receptor beta chains derived from one specimen sequenced in a study of graft-versus-host responses after intestinal transplantation. No antigen has been identified for these receptors. This table comes from immunoSEQ multiplex PCR, and its TCRdb copy is limited to in-frame clones, with some not included. The table lists more than 80,000 clones, 85% to 90% of them singletons. The sequencing here drew on unstimulated CD4+ T cells sorted from spleen or lymph node cells, taken before intestinal transplant. These TCRs come from a human donor who received an intestinal transplant.

The chain recombines TRBV10-1 with TRBJ2-7; 7 bases fit TRBD2. V dropped 8 bases and J dropped 2; count of bases not matched to a gene: 12. The CDR3 spans 15 residues. CDR1 is WNHNN and CDR2 is SYGVQD in the germline V gene (reference sequence). Written as DNA, the CDR3 is TGCGCCAGCGATGCACAAGGGAGGGCAGCCTACGAGCAGTACTTC. Protein product: CASDAQGRAAYEQYF.

The chain uses TRBV4-2 and TRBJ2-2; 9 bases align to TRBD2. CDR1 is LGHNA and CDR2 is YNFKEQ in the germline V gene. CDR3 size: 19 residues. After removal of 0 bases from V and 1 base from J, the junction contained 9 bases not matched to a gene. The CDR3 here is CASSQDPLAGNVNTGELFF. In nucleotides, the CDR3 is TGTGCCAGCAGCCAAGATCCCCTAGCGGGAAACGTGAACACCGGGGAGCTGTTTTTT.

The chain joins TRBV2 to TRBJ1-5; D call uncertain. Germline V gene lookup returns CDR1 SNHLY and CDR2 FYNNEI. The CDR3 is 13 residues long. Trimming removed 8 bases from V and 6 bases from J, with 14 bases in between. The CDR3 loop reads CASLPETGQPQHF. In nucleotides, the CDR3 is TGTGCCAGCCTACCTGAGACGGGTCAGCCCCAGCATTTT. The variable domain in full, with the rest retrieved from reference TRBV2 and TRBJ1-5, is EPEVTQTPSHQVTQMGQEVILRCVPISNHLYFYWYRQILGQKVEFLVSFYNNEISEKSEIFDDQFSVERPDGSNFTLKIRSTKLEDSAMYFCASLPETGQPQHFGDGTRLSIL.

The rearrangement uses TRBV28 and TRBJ2-1, with 12 nucleotides matching TRBD2. Trimming cost V 7 bases and J 9 bases; bases outside gene matches: 10. This CDR3 spans 15 amino acids. Germline loops: CDR1 MDHEN, CDR2 SYDVKM. Here the CDR3 DNA reads TGTGCCAGCAAAAACGCCGGGACTAGCGGGTCTGAGCAGTTCTTC. This gives the protein CASKNAGTSGSEQFF.

This rearrangement joins TRBV7-9 to TRBJ2-3; a weak D match, TRBD2 (6 bases). Between the trimmed V and J ends, which lost 1 base and 0 bases, there was a span of 11 bases. Germline CDR1 reads SEHNR; CDR2 reads FQNEAQ (reference sequence). The CDR3 contains 16 residues. The CDR3 DNA is TGTGCCAGCAGCTTAGTAATAGCGGCTAGCACAGATACGCAGTATTTT. Its protein product is CASSLVIAASTDTQYF.

V usage is TRBV6-1 and J usage is TRBJ2-5; a possible D gene is TRBD1 (6 bases). Germline-derived CDR1 and CDR2 are MNHNS and SASEGT. The CDR3 loop spans 15 amino acids. Trimming took 2 bases from V and 2 from J, leaving 12 bases between them. CDR3 sequence reads: CASSERTDRQETQYF. The CDR3 region has the DNA TGTGCCAGCAGTGAACGGACGGACAGACAAGAGACCCAGTACTTC.

This chain uses TRBV4-2 with TRBJ2-7, with 7 positions matching TRBD2. From germline, CDR1 is LGHNA and CDR2 YNFKEQ. The V segment lost 0 bases and the J segment 1 base; nucleotides outside the gene matches: 3. This CDR3 is 15 amino acids long. The CDR3 spells CASSQESGVSYEQYF. In DNA, the CDR3 is TGTGCCAGCAGCCAAGAAAGCGGGGTATCCTACGAGCAGTACTTC.

The chain combines TRBV5-4 with TRBJ2-7; 10 nucleotides align to TRBD2. Per germline, CDR1 SGHNT and CDR2 YYREEE (reference sequence). J lost 6 bases, V lost 3 bases, and 9 bases had no gene match. This CDR3 is 15 amino acids long. The CDR3 region has the DNA TGTGCCAGCAGCTCGGAGAGCGGGAGGGCGGCCGAGCAGTACTTC. Translating it yields CASSSESGRAAEQYF.

The gene calls are TRBV6-1 and TRBJ1-2, with 8 bases that match TRBD1. Trimming removed 3 bases from V and 2 bases from J; junction bases left unmatched: 2. Germline V gene data show CDR1 as MNHNS and CDR2 as SASEGT. The CDR3 runs to 14 residues. The CDR3 DNA is TGTGCCAGCAGTGATACAGGGGGAAACTATGGCTACACCTTC. This sequence encodes CASSDTGGNYGYTF.

This clone was counted between two and nine times. The V gene is TRBV19, the J gene TRBJ2-1; TRBD1 matches at 10 bases. V trimming: 4 bases; J trimming: 9 bases; junction bases outside the gene matches: 9. The germline CDR1 and CDR2 sequences are LNHDA and SQIVND (reference sequence). The CDR3 length is 15 residues. This CDR3 is CASSRGGQGLGEQFF. DNA for the CDR3: TGTGCCAGTAGTAGGGGGGGACAGGGGCTAGGTGAGCAGTTCTTC.

The CDR3 bases are TGTGCCATCAGTGAGACGCGGGAGTACAATGAGCAGTTCTTC. Translating it yields CAISETREYNEQFF. The chain employs TRBV10-3 and TRBJ2-1; TRBD2 aligns across 7 bases. Germline CDR1 reads ENHRY; CDR2 reads SYGVKD. V gave up 2 bases and J gave up 4 bases; unmatched junction bases: 2. The CDR3 consists of 14 residues.

This clone was recorded only once. The V and J genes are TRBV2 and TRBJ2-7; weak D call: TRBD2 (6 bases). The CDR3 covers 13 residues. Germline CDR1 reads SNHLY; CDR2 reads FYNNEI. Trimming pared 6 bases from V and 6 bases from J, leaving 15 bases between. The CDR3 loop is CASRLIGGFEQYF. In nucleotides, the CDR3 is TGTGCCAGCAGGCTCATTGGAGGGTTCGAGCAGTACTTC.

This clone was seen only a few times. The rearrangement links TRBV19 to TRBJ2-7, with D perhaps TRBD1 (6 bases). V lost 0 bases and J lost 3, with 15 bases in between. Germline V lookup: CDR1 LNHDA, CDR2 SQIVND (reference sequence). The CDR3 contains 16 residues. CDR3 coding DNA: TGTGCCAGTAGTATAGATCATAGCAGGGGCGTCTACGAGCAGTACTTC. As protein: CASSIDHSRGVYEQYF.

The chain recombines TRBV27 with TRBJ2-1, with D unclear. The CDR3 loop spans 13 amino acids. Between the trimmed V and J ends, which lost 8 bases and 5 bases, there was a span of 13 bases. The germline CDR1 and CDR2 sequences are MNHEY and SMNVEV (reference sequence). The CDR3 coding sequence is TGTGCCAGCCAGAACACAGCAAACAATGAGCAGTTCTTC. Translating it yields CASQNTANNEQFF.

This chain links TRBV5-5 with TRBJ1-5; D is unresolved. CDR3 length equals 18 residues. The ends were cut back, 2 bases at V and 0 bases at J, with 18 bases in the middle. Germline CDR1 and CDR2: SGHKS and YYEKEE (reference sequence). CDR3 sequence: CASSLTRASLYSNQPQHF. The CDR3 bases are TGTGCCAGCAGCTTAACGAGGGCCAGCTTATATAGCAATCAGCCCCAGCATTTT. Full variable domain (rest looked up from reference TRBV5-5 and TRBJ1-5): DAGVTQSPTHLIKTRGQQVTLRCSPISGHKSVSWYQQVLGQGPQFIFQYYEKEERGRGNFPDRFSARQFPNYSSELNVNALLLGDSALYLCASSLTRASLYSNQPQHFGDGTRLSIL.

V is TRBV5-4 and J is TRBJ1-3; 8 nucleotides line up with TRBD1. Germline V gene lookup returns CDR1 SGHNT and CDR2 YYREEE (reference sequence). After removal of 4 bases from V and 4 bases from J, the junction contained 1 base not matched to a gene. CDR3 size: 13 residues. CDR3 DNA sequence: TGTGCCAGCAGCCGGGACAGGGGAAACACCATATATTTT. This encodes CASSRDRGNTIYF.

This clone was seen a single time. The rearrangement uses TRBV7-6 and TRBJ1-2; D not certain. Trimming stripped 6 bases from V and 0 bases from J, with 11 bases between. The germline CDR1 and CDR2 sequences are SGHVS and FNYEAQ. This CDR3 comprises 14 residues. The CDR3 sequence: CASSRGPANYGYTF. As DNA, the CDR3 is TGTGCCAGCAGTCGCGGGCCAGCTAACTATGGCTACACCTTC.

This clone was picked up a small number of times. The CDR3 sequence: CASSIRTGGNQPQHF. Here the CDR3 DNA reads TGTGCCAGTAGTATCCGGACAGGGGGCAATCAGCCCCAGCATTTT. The rearrangement links TRBV19 to TRBJ1-5; 9 bases line up with TRBD1. Germline CDR1 LNHDA, CDR2 SQIVND (reference sequence). After removal of 3 bases from V and 2 bases from J, the junction contained 2 bases not matched to a gene. The CDR3 contains 15 residues. Filled out from reference TRBV19 and TRBJ1-5, the complete variable domain reads DGGITQSPKYLFRKEGQNVTLSCEQNLNHDAMYWYRQDPGQGLRLIYYSQIVNDFQKGDIAEGYSVSREKKESFPLTVTSAQKNPTAFYLCASSIRTGGNQPQHFGDGTRLSIL.

The V call is TRBV13, the J call TRBJ2-2; D is unclear. In germline, CDR1 is PRHDT, CDR2 FYEKMQ (reference sequence). This CDR3 is 15 amino acids long. V lost 4 bases to trimming and J lost 4 bases, with 13 bases between them. DNA for the CDR3: TGTGCCAGCAGCTCCGGCCCGAGGTTCACCGGGGAGCTGTTTTTT. This codes for CASSSGPRFTGELFF.

The rearrangement uses TRBV2 and TRBJ2-7; possible D gene TRBD1, 6 bases. Germline CDR1 and CDR2: SNHLY and FYNNEI. The CDR3 has 12 amino acids. V dropped 7 bases and J dropped 6 bases, with 13 bases sitting between them. The CDR3 nucleotides read TGTGCCAGCAACAGGGAATCCCGCGAGCAGTACTTC. It codes for CASNRESREQYF.

V usage is TRBV28 and J usage is TRBJ2-7; possibly TRBD2 for D (6 bases). The ends were cut back, 6 bases at V and 1 base at J, with 13 bases in the middle. Per germline, CDR1 MDHEN and CDR2 SYDVKM. This CDR3 is built from 14 residues. CDR3 sequence (DNA): TGTGCCAGCAGCACTGGGGGAGGTTCCTACGAGCAGTACTTC. This translates into CASSTGGGSYEQYF. Variable domain in full (rest from reference TRBV28 and TRBJ2-7): DVKVTQSSRYLVKRTGEKVFLECVQDMDHENMFWYRQDPGLGLRLIYFSYDVKMKEKGDIPEGYSVSREKKERFSLILESASTNQTSMYLCASSTGGGSYEQYFGPGTRLTVT.

This chain links TRBV5-6 with TRBJ2-5; 8 nucleotides align to TRBD1. This CDR3 contains 15 residues. J was trimmed by 3 bases and V by 3 bases; bases with no gene match: 7. From germline, CDR1 is SGHDT and CDR2 YYEEEE. The CDR3 DNA reads TGTGCCAGCAGCTCGTTGAACAGGGGGAAAGAGACCCAGTACTTC. It yields the protein CASSSLNRGKETQYF.

This chain links TRBV1 with TRBJ2-3; the D segment call TRBD2 is taken from the table without a DNA check. TRBV1 is listed as a pseudogene. There are 19 residues in the CDR3. The CDR3 region has the DNA TGCACCAGCAGTGACGAGGGACTAACTCCAGGTTGGAGCACAGATACGCAGTATTTT. This translates into CTSSDEGLTPGWSTDTQYF.

This clone was seen a single time. The rearrangement joins TRBV20-1 to TRBJ2-2; D is uncertain. Trimming left V 1 base short and J 8 bases short, with 5 bases between. CDR3 length: 11 residues. The germline V gene encodes CDR1 DFQATT and CDR2 SNEGSKA (reference sequence). The CDR3 bases are TGCAGTGCTAGAGGTCCGGGGGAGCTGTTTTTT. This encodes CSARGPGELFF.

The chain combines TRBV28 with TRBJ1-6; perhaps TRBD1 as D (5 bases). Germline lookup yields CDR1 MDHEN and CDR2 SYDVKM. The germline V and J ends were trimmed by 2 bases and 10 bases, with 12 bases remaining between them. This CDR3 has 14 amino acids. CDR3 residues: CASSLRAGLSPLHF. As DNA, the CDR3 is TGTGCCAGCAGTTTACGGGCAGGGCTCTCACCCCTCCACTTT.

This chain joins TRBV19 and TRBJ2-7, with TRBD1 identical over 8 bases. This CDR3 is 14 amino acids long. CDR1 and CDR2 (germline): LNHDA, SQIVND (reference sequence). Losses at the gene ends were 5 bases for V and 2 bases for J; bases not matched to a gene: 5. CDR3 in DNA: TGTGCCAGTAGTTTGACAGGGGCGACCTACGAGCAGTACTTC. Protein: CASSLTGATYEQYF.

This clone has more than one count but fewer than ten. The CDR3 nucleotides are TGTGCCAGTACAGGGGGGTTGGCTTTCTTT. This codes for CASTGGLAFF. The chain couples TRBV6-1 to TRBJ1-1; TRBD1 matches 8 bases. This CDR3 spans 10 amino acids. Looked up from germline, CDR1 is MNHNS and CDR2 is SASEGT. V dropped 9 bases and J dropped 11; count of bases not matched to a gene: 5.

The gene calls are TRBV9 and TRBJ2-3, with 12 bases that match TRBD2. The CDR3 totals 15 residues. V gave up 7 bases and J gave up 4 bases; unmatched junction bases: 7. Germline assignment: CDR1 SGDLS and CDR2 YYNGEE. The CDR3 region is CASGSLAGGSDTQYF. The CDR3 DNA reads TGTGCCAGCGGATCTCTAGCGGGGGGGTCAGATACGCAGTATTTT.

V is TRBV7-9 and J is TRBJ2-1, with TRBD1 identical over 7 bases. Germline CDR1 reads SEHNR; CDR2 reads FQNEAQ (reference sequence). Germline trimming cut 6 bases from V and 3 bases from J; bases unmatched to any gene: 17. The CDR3 spans 18 residues. CDR3 loop: CASSQLGLTGRDYNEQFF. DNA for the CDR3: TGTGCCAGCAGTCAGTTGGGTTTGACAGGGCGAGACTACAATGAGCAGTTCTTC. The full variable domain, in which reference TRBV7-9 and TRBJ2-1 provide the parts outside the CDR3, is DTGVSQNPRHKITKRGQNVTFRCDPISEHNRLYWYRQTLGQGPEFLTYFQNEAQLEKSRLLSDRFSAERPKGSFSTLEIQRTEQGDSAMYLCASSQLGLTGRDYNEQFFGPGTRLTVL.

CDR3 in amino acids: CASSFPSGGVTGELFF. Written as DNA, the CDR3 is TGCGCCAGCAGCTTCCCTAGCGGGGGGGTCACCGGGGAGCTGTTTTTT. V usage is TRBV5-1 and J usage is TRBJ2-2; 12 nucleotides match TRBD2. There are 16 residues in the CDR3. Germline V gene lookup returns CDR1 SGHRS and CDR2 YFSETQ. V gave up 2 bases and J gave up 4 bases; unmatched junction bases: 3.

This rearrangement joins TRBV7-2 to TRBJ1-5; 8 bases match TRBD1. Germline values: CDR1 SGHTA, CDR2 FQGNSA. V lost 5 bases to trimming and J lost 9 bases; unmatched junction nucleotides: 12. The CDR3 extends over 15 amino acids. The CDR3, as DNA: TGTGCCAGCAGCGCGGACAGGGCCACCCTAGGGCCCCAGCATTTT. It codes for CASSADRATLGPQHF.